The next 24 T cell receptor beta chains were all read from a single sample in a study of technical replicates of blood from several donors. Repertoires were generated with immunoSEQ multiplex PCR, while TCRdb's copy carries only in-frame clones and drops some. This sample yields more than 65,000 clones, of which about nine tenths are seen a single time; 0.35% to 0.45% belongs to the top ten. Sequencing was carried out using T cells isolated from PBMCs. The receptors shown here come from a human donor in good health. Some clones in this sample may be carry-over from other donors' samples.

This chain connects TRBV5-4 to TRBJ2-1; D ambiguous. Germline lookup yields CDR1 SGHNT and CDR2 YYREEE (reference sequence). The V end was cut by 0 bases, the J end by 4 bases, with 11 bases between. This CDR3 spans 15 amino acids. CDR3 DNA sequence: TGTGCCAGCAGCTTGGGTAGTATATCTTACAATGAGCAGTTCTTC. Translation gives CASSLGSISYNEQFF.

V is TRBV19 and J is TRBJ2-1, with D possibly TRBD1 on 6 matching bases. CDR3 length equals 13 residues. V was trimmed by 3 bases and J by 10 bases, leaving 13 bases between them. Germline lookup yields CDR1 LNHDA and CDR2 SQIVND (reference sequence). CDR3 bases: TGTGCCAGTAGTATCTCAGGGGTAGGGGAGCAGTTCTTC. Residues: CASSISGVGEQFF.

V is TRBV4-2 and J is TRBJ1-1, with 7 bases identical to TRBD1. The CDR3 has 13 amino acids. V was clipped by 1 base and J by 6 bases; unmatched bases: 2. Germline CDR1 LGHNA, CDR2 YNFKEQ. CDR3 nucleotides: TGTGCCAGCAGCCAAGGACAGGGCTCTGAAGCTTTCTTT. Protein product: CASSQGQGSEAFF.

The rearrangement uses TRBV7-9 and TRBJ2-7, with a weak D call TRBD1 (6 bases). Per the germline V gene, CDR1 is SEHNR and CDR2 is FQNEAQ (reference sequence). V lost 5 bases and J 6 bases, leaving 11 bases between the germline ends. The CDR3 covers 12 residues. The CDR3 nucleotides are TGTGCCAGCAGCCCAGGGGACGGCGAGCAGTACTTC. It codes for CASSPGDGEQYF.

This chain connects TRBV13 to TRBJ2-7; a weak D match, TRBD2 (5 bases). The CDR3 has 15 residues. Per the germline V gene, CDR1 is PRHDT and CDR2 is FYEKMQ (reference sequence). Trimming pared 5 bases from V and 1 base from J, leaving 15 bases between. CDR3 sequence reads: CASSPGVGVSYEQYF. CDR3 coding DNA: TGTGCCAGCAGCCCCGGAGTCGGGGTTTCCTACGAGCAGTACTTC. Complete variable domain (other parts from reference TRBV13 and TRBJ2-7): AAGVIQSPRHLIKEKRETATLKCYPIPRHDTVYWYQQGPGQDPQFLISFYEKMQSDKGSIPDRFSAQQFSDYHSELNMSSLELGDSALYFCASSPGVGVSYEQYFGPGTRLTVT.

The genes are TRBV19 and TRBJ1-2; 8 bases align to TRBD1. This CDR3 spans 15 amino acids. The germline gives CDR1 LNHDA, CDR2 SQIVND (reference sequence). J lost 4 bases, V lost 4 bases, and 8 bases had no gene match. CDR3 in DNA: TGTGCCAGTAGTAGCACCAGACAGGGGTCCTATGGCTACACCTTC. This encodes CASSSTRQGSYGYTF.

V is TRBV6-5 and J is TRBJ2-3, with a tentative D call TRBD1 (7 bases). V was cut by 7 bases and J by 5 bases, with 16 bases left in between. The CDR3 extends over 14 amino acids. Per the germline V gene, CDR1 is MNHEY and CDR2 is SVGAGI. The CDR3, as DNA: TGTGCCAGCACCTCCAGGGGGGCGGGAGATACGCAGTATTTT. Translated: CASTSRGAGDTQYF.

The V gene is TRBV7-9, the J gene TRBJ2-7; weak D call: TRBD2 (5 bases). This CDR3 comprises 15 residues. The germline gives CDR1 SEHNR, CDR2 FQNEAQ (reference sequence). Trimming took 5 bases from V and 2 from J, leaving 16 bases between them. The CDR3 is CASSVVEGWAYEQYF. In DNA form, the CDR3 reads TGTGCCAGCAGCGTCGTAGAGGGTTGGGCCTACGAGCAGTACTTC.

The chain carries TRBV11-3 and TRBJ2-2; D gene ambiguous. CDR3 length: 15 residues. V lost 5 bases, J lost 1 base, and 11 bases lay in between. Germline V lookup: CDR1 SGHNT, CDR2 YENEEA. The DNA for the CDR3 is TGTGCCAGCAGCAAACCCACGGTGAACACCGGGGAGCTGTTTTTT. This sequence encodes CASSKPTVNTGELFF.

CDR3 DNA: TGTGCCAGCAGCTCAGGGTCCGGACAGGCAACGAGCTCCTACGAGCAGTACTTC. It yields the protein CASSSGSGQATSSYEQYF. V is TRBV7-9 and J is TRBJ2-7, with TRBD1 matching 7 bases. The V gene's germline CDR1 is SEHNR and CDR2 FQNEAQ (reference sequence). J was trimmed by 0 bases and V by 4 bases; bases with no gene match: 15. This CDR3 has 18 amino acids.

V and J are TRBV13 and TRBJ2-7, with D unclear. The V gene's germline CDR1 is PRHDT and CDR2 FYEKMQ (reference sequence). Between the trimmed V and J ends, which lost 5 bases and 2 bases, there was a span of 10 bases. The CDR3 runs 13 residues. CDR3 region: CASSQTLAYEQYF. CDR3 DNA sequence: TGTGCCAGCAGCCAAACCCTAGCCTACGAGCAGTACTTC.

V usage is TRBV2 and J usage is TRBJ1-3, with D possibly being TRBD1 (5 bases). Trimming cost V 0 bases and J 1 base, with 16 bases left between them. CDR1 and CDR2 (germline): SNHLY, FYNNEI. The CDR3 is 18 residues long. Here the CDR3 reads CASSEAPRLQGSGNTIYF. DNA for the CDR3: TGTGCCAGCAGTGAAGCGCCCAGGTTGCAGGGATCTGGAAACACCATATATTTT.

This chain connects TRBV7-8 to TRBJ2-7; maybe TRBD2 (5 bases). Deletions cut 1 base from V and 2 bases from J, with 21 bases between. Germline CDR1 reads SGHVS; CDR2 reads FQNEAQ. The CDR3 consists of 18 residues. CDR3 in DNA: TGTGCCAGCAGCTTAGGAGGAACGCGGGCGACACCCACCTACGAGCAGTACTTC. It specifies CASSLGGTRATPTYEQYF.

The chain joins TRBV28 to TRBJ2-4; 9 nucleotides match TRBD1. The CDR3 covers 14 residues. The germline CDR1 and CDR2 sequences are MDHEN and SYDVKM. V dropped 7 bases and J dropped 6; count of bases not matched to a gene: 7. CDR3 nucleotide sequence: TGTGCCAGCACCGGGGGACAGGGCACAAACATTCAGTACTTC. Translated: CASTGGQGTNIQYF.

This chain joins TRBV5-4 and TRBJ2-3; possible D gene TRBD2, 6 bases. V shed 3 bases and J shed 1 base, with 15 bases lying between them. Germline lookup yields CDR1 SGHNT and CDR2 YYREEE (reference sequence). The CDR3 spans 16 residues. CDR3 in DNA: TGTGCCAGCAGCTGGAGACTAGGGATAGGCACAGATACGCAGTATTTT. Translation gives CASSWRLGIGTDTQYF.

The chain links TRBV30 to TRBJ2-5, with D tentatively TRBD2 (6 bases). CDR1 and CDR2 (germline): GTSNPN, SVGIG (reference sequence). The CDR3 consists of 13 residues. V lost 1 base and J lost 4, with 10 bases in between. CDR3 amino acids: CAWSGQGGETQYF. CDR3 bases: TGTGCCTGGAGTGGCCAGGGAGGAGAGACCCAGTACTTC.

The V call is TRBV4-1, the J call TRBJ2-3; 12 nucleotides match TRBD2. The junction had 9 bases not matched to a gene; V was cut back by 4 bases and J by 4 bases. CDR3 length: 17 residues. The germline V gene encodes CDR1 MGHRA and CDR2 YSYEKL. CDR3 region: CASSPWTSGKRADTQYF. CDR3 coding DNA: TGCGCCAGCAGCCCCTGGACTAGCGGGAAAAGGGCAGATACGCAGTATTTT.

The chain links TRBV19 to TRBJ1-1; 7 bases line up with TRBD1. The germline gives CDR1 LNHDA, CDR2 SQIVND (reference sequence). The CDR3 is 16 residues long. V was clipped by 5 bases and J by 5 bases; unmatched bases: 14. In nucleotides, the CDR3 is TGTGCCAGTAGTCCGGGGGTAGGGGGCGTCTCGACTGAAGCTTTCTTT. It is translated as CASSPGVGGVSTEAFF.

V and J are TRBV2 and TRBJ2-3; D is perhaps TRBD1 (5 bases). Trimming took off 6 bases at V and 2 bases at J, with 6 bases between the two ends. The CDR3 loop spans 12 amino acids. Germline CDR1 is SNHLY and CDR2 is FYNNEI. CDR3 in DNA: TGTGCCAGCAGGACAGACACAGATACGCAGTATTTT. Translated, it gives CASRTDTDTQYF. Complete variable domain (other parts from reference TRBV2 and TRBJ2-3): EPEVTQTPSHQVTQMGQEVILRCVPISNHLYFYWYRQILGQKVEFLVSFYNNEISEKSEIFDDQFSVERPDGSNFTLKIRSTKLEDSAMYFCASRTDTDTQYFGPGTRLTVL.

V is TRBV4-1 and J is TRBJ1-1; 7 bases line up with TRBD1. The CDR3 spans 21 residues. The germline V gene encodes CDR1 MGHRA and CDR2 YSYEKL. V was clipped by 3 bases and J by 1 base; unmatched bases: 23. This CDR3 reads CASSQAPPPLFVDRANTEAFF. In DNA form, the CDR3 reads TGCGCCAGCAGCCAGGCGCCTCCTCCTCTATTCGTTGACAGGGCGAACACTGAAGCTTTCTTT.

In its sample, this clone was seen once. V gene TRBV28 combines with J gene TRBJ1-2; no clear D gene. There are 15 residues in the CDR3. V lost 5 bases, J lost 4 bases, and 17 bases lay in between. CDR1 and CDR2 (germline): MDHEN, SYDVKM. For the CDR3, the DNA is TGTGCCAGCAGTCCTCAACCCGAAATACTCTATGGCTACACCTTC. Amino acids: CASSPQPEILYGYTF.

V gene TRBV6-6 combines with J gene TRBJ1-5; D remains unclear. Germline lookup yields CDR1 MNHNY and CDR2 SVGAGI (reference sequence). V lost 6 bases to trimming and J lost 6 bases, with 12 bases between them. CDR3 length equals 13 residues. DNA of the CDR3: TGTGCCAGCAGATCGTCTGAGGCTCAGCCCCAGCATTTT. Its translation: CASRSSEAQPQHF.

The rearrangement uses TRBV11-2 and TRBJ1-1; perhaps TRBD1 as D (5 bases). This CDR3 region has 14 residues. Germline lookup yields CDR1 SGHAT and CDR2 FQNNGV. Trimming pared 0 bases from V and 3 bases from J, leaving 8 bases between. CDR3: CASSLDPGDTEAFF. CDR3 DNA sequence: TGTGCCAGCAGCTTAGATCCGGGGGACACTGAAGCTTTCTTT.

V usage is TRBV9 and J usage is TRBJ1-2; TRBD1 aligns across 9 bases. In germline, CDR1 is SGDLS, CDR2 YYNGEE. This CDR3 contains 15 residues. Trimming cost V 0 bases and J 8 bases; bases outside gene matches: 8. CDR3 loop: CASSVATRQGDGYTF. As DNA, the CDR3 is TGTGCCAGCAGCGTAGCTACGAGACAGGGGGACGGCTACACCTTC.